The clone carrying this T cell receptor (beta chain) appeared a single time. The data were obtained in a study of blood T cell repertoires in COVID-19. Study context: Samples of COVID-19 (acute and convalescent) were obtained from the United States, Italy and Spain. In each case, the material was cDNA or gDNA derived from T cells, B-cell-depleted T cells, or PBMCs.

The trim removed 1 base at V and 7 bases at J, leaving 3 bases unmatched. Germline CDR1 SGHTA, CDR2 FQGNSA. There are 15 residues in the CDR3. Original data processing: Estimation of nucleated cell counts relied on the amplification of reference gene primers. Here immunoSEQ multiplex PCR was the method, and the copy in TCRdb shows in-frame clones only, minus some. That table is the source of V, J and clone size, and D and trimming were worked out from the DNA. The sample consists of under 250,000 clones, about 85% of them appearing once. V and J are TRBV7-2 and TRBJ2-1, with 11 bases identical to TRBD2. Sequencing was carried out using peripheral blood. The origin of this receptor is a man aged 50 or older who had recovered from COVID-19. CDR3 sequence (DNA): TGTGCCAGCAGCTTAGTAGCGGGAGGGATAAATGAGCAGTTCTTC. Amino acid sequence: CASSLVAGGINEQFF.